This T cell receptor (beta chain) is drawn from a study of T cell responses to AZD1222 COVID-19 vaccine. Study-wide results and caveats: The span of vaccine-associated CD4 TCRs extended across spike, with dominance at 160-218 and 743-854. Two AZD1222 doses significantly raised spike-specific TCR breadth and depth over controls.

Generated by immunoSEQ multiplex PCR, the TCRdb table keeps only in-frame clones and is missing some. This table has some 140,000 clones, around 89% appearing once. CDR1 SGHRS and CDR2 YFSETQ come from the germline V gene. The CDR3 covers 15 residues. Trimming took off 0 bases at V and 2 bases at J, with 11 bases between the two ends. Note on this clone: Antigen specificity is unknown.

The receptor was derived from an adult who received the AZD1222 COVID-19 vaccine. The sequences come from peripheral blood, collected 28 days after the second AZD1222 dose. This chain uses TRBV5-1 with TRBJ1-1; the D gene is possibly TRBD1 (5 bases). The CDR3 sequence is CASSLARARNTEAFF. The CDR3 DNA is TGCGCCAGCAGCTTGGCCAGGGCGCGTAACACTGAAGCTTTCTTT.